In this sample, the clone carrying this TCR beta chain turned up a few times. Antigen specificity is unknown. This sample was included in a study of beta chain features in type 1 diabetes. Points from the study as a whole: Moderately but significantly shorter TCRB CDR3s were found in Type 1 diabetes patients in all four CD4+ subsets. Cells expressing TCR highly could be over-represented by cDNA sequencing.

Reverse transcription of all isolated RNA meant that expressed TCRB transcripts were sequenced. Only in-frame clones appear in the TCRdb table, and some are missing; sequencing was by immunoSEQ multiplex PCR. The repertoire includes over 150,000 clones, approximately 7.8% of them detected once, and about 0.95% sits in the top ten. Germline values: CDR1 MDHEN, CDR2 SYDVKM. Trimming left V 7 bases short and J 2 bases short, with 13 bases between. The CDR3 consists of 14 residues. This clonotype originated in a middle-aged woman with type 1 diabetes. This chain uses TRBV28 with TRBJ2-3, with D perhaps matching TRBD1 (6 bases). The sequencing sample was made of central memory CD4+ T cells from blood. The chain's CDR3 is CASMAGQFTDTQYF. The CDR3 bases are TGTGCCAGCATGGCCGGACAGTTCACAGATACGCAGTATTTT.